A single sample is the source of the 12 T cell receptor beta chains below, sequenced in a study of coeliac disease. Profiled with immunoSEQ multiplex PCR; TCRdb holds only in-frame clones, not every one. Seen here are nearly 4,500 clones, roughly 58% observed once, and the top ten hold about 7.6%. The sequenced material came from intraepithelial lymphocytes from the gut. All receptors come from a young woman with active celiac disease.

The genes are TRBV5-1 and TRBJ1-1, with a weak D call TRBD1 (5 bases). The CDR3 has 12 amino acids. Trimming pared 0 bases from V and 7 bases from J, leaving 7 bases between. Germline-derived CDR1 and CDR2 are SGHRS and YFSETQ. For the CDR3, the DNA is TGCGCCAGCAGCTTGGAGGGGTATGAAGCTTTCTTT. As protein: CASSLEGYEAFF.

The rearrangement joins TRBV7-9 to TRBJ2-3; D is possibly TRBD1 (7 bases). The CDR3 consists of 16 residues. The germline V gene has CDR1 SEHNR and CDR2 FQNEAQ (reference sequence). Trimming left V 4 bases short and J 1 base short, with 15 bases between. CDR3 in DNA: TGTGCCAGCAGCTCCAGGGGGGACCATGGCACAGATACGCAGTATTTT. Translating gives CASSSRGDHGTDTQYF.

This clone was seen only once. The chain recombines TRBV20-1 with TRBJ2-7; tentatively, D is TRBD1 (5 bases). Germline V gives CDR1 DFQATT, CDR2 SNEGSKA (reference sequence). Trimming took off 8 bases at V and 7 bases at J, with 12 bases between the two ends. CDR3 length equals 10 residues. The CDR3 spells CSTREGEQYF. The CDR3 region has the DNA TGCAGTACCAGGGAAGGTGAGCAGTACTTC.

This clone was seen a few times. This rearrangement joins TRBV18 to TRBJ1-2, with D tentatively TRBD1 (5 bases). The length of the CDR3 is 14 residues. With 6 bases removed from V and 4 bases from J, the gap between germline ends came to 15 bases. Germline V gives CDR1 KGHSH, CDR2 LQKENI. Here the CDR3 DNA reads TGTGCCAGCTCTTTGGACACTGGCTTCTATGGCTACACCTTC. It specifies CASSLDTGFYGYTF.

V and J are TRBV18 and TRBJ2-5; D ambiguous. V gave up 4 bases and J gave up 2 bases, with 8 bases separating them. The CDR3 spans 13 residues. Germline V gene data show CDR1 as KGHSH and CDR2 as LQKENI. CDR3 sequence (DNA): TGTGCCAGCTCACTCCAGGAACAAGAGACCCAGTACTTC. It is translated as CASSLQEQETQYF.

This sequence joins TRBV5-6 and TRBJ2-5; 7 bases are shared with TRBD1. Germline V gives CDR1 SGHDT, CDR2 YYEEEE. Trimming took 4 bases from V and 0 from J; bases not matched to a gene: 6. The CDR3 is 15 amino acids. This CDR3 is CASSLIQGNQETQYF. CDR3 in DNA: TGTGCCAGCAGCCTAATACAGGGGAACCAAGAGACCCAGTACTTC.

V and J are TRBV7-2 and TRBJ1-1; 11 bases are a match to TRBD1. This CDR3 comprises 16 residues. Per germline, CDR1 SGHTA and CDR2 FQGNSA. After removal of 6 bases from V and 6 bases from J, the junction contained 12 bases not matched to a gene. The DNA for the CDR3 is TGTGCCAGCAGGTCCGGGACAGGGGGGTCGGGGGCTGAAGCTTTCTTT. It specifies CASRSGTGGSGAEAFF. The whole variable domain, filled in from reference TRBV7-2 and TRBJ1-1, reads GAGVSQSPSNKVTEKGKDVELRCDPISGHTALYWYRQSLGQGLEFLIYFQGNSAPDKSGLPSDRFSAERTGGSVSTLTIQRTQQEDSAVYLCASRSGTGGSGAEAFFGQGTRLTVV.

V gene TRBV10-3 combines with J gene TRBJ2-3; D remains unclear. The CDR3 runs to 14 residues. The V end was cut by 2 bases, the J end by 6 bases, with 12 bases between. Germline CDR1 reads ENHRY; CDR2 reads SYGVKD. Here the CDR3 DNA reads TGTGCCATCAGTGAGATCCGTTGGGCGGATACGCAGTATTTT. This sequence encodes CAISEIRWADTQYF.

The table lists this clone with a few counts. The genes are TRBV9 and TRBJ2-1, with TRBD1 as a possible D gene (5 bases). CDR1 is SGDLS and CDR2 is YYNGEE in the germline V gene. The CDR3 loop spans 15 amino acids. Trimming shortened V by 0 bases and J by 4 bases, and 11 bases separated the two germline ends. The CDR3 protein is CASSVGQLTYNEQFF. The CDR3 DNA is TGTGCCAGCAGCGTAGGACAGTTAACGTACAATGAGCAGTTCTTC.

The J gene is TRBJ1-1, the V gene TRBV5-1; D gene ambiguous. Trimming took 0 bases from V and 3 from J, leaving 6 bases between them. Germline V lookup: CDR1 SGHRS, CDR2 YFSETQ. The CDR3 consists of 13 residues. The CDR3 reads CASSLGQYTEAFF. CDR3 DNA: TGCGCCAGCAGCTTGGGACAATACACTGAAGCTTTCTTT. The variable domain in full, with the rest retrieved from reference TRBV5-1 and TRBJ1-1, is KAGVTQTPRYLIKTRGQQVTLSCSPISGHRSVSWYQQTPGQGLQFLFEYFSETQRNKGNFPGRFSGRQFSNSRSEMNVSTLELGDSALYLCASSLGQYTEAFFGQGTRLTVV.

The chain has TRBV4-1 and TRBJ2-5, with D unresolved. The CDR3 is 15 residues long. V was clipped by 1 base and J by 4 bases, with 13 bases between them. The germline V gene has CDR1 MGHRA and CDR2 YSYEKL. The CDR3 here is CASSQVYQVGETQYF. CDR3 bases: TGCGCCAGCAGCCAAGTGTACCAGGTAGGAGAGACCCAGTACTTC.

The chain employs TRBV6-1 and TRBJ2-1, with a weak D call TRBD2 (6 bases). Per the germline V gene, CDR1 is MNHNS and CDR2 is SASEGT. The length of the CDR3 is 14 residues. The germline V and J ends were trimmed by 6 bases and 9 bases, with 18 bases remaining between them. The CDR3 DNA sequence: TGTGCCAGCAGCCCCTTTTCGTCGCGGGGTGAGCAGTTCTTC. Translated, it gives CASSPFSSRGEQFF.